This is a list of T cell receptor beta chains from one sample in a study of blood T cell repertoires in COVID-19. This table comes from immunoSEQ multiplex PCR, and its TCRdb copy is limited to in-frame clones, with some not included. This repertoire shows approximately 50,000 clones, about four fifths found once; its top ten account for over 15%. The sequencing sample was made of peripheral blood. The receptor set was obtained from a man in his 70s with active COVID-19. The CDR3 runs from the conserved cysteine through the conserved F or W. Each record gives: clone size, D gene, V gene, J gene, CDR3 DNA, CDR3 protein. The D gene is left open where the match is weak. Not every row has a clone size; where given, it reads once, few, many or a size class.

>once|TRBD1|TRBV5-1|TRBJ2-7
TGCGCCAGCTCCCGGCAGGGGGACTCCTACGAGCAGTACTTC
CASSRQGDSYEQYF
>NA|TRBD2|TRBV9|TRBJ2-1
TGTGCCAGCAGCGTAGTCGGCAGCGGGAGGGTTAATGAGCAGTTCTTC
CASSVVGSGRVNEQFF
>NA|NA|TRBV6-2/TRBV6-3|TRBJ1-4
TGTGCCAGCAGCCGGAGGGGCGGTGAAAAACTGTTTTTT
CASSRRGGEKLFF
>NA|NA|TRBV16|TRBJ1-2
TGTGCCAGCAGCTGGACAGCCAACTATGGCTACACCTTC
CASSWTANYGYTF
>NA|TRBD1|TRBV6-9|TRBJ1-4
TGTGCCCTACAAGGGGGCGAAAAACTGTTTTTT
CALQGGEKLFF
>NA|TRBD2|TRBV5-6|TRBJ2-1
TGTGCCAGCAGCTACAGAGCGGGGTACAATGAGCAGTTCTTC
CASSYRAGYNEQFF
>NA|NA|TRBV27|TRBJ2-2
TGTGCCAGCAGTAGGGGAATGAACACCGGGGAGCTGTTTTTT
CASSRGMNTGELFF
>NA|NA|TRBV30|TRBJ1-6
TGTGCCTGGACCGACAGTGATAATTCACCCCTCCACTTT
CAWTDSDNSPLHF
>NA|NA|TRBV19|TRBJ1-5
TGTGCCAGTAGTGACAGTGGGGGGGATCAGCCCCAGCATTTT
CASSDSGGDQPQHF
>NA|NA|TRBV4-2|TRBJ2-1
TGTGCCAGCAGCGAAGTGCCGACTAGGATAGCCTACAATGAGCAGTTCTTC
CASSEVPTRIAYNEQFF
>once|TRBD2|TRBV27|TRBJ2-1
TGTGCCAGCAGTTCCTCGGGACTAGCGGGACCCTACAATGAGCAGTTCTTC
CASSSSGLAGPYNEQFF
>NA|NA|TRBV6-2/TRBV6-3|TRBJ1-2
TGTGCCAGCAGTTACGGAGGGCGGGGAGACTATGGCTACACCTTC
CASSYGGRGDYGYTF
>NA|TRBD1|TRBV7-2|TRBJ1-3
TGTGCCAGCAGCACTGCTGGGACAGGAGGAAACACCATATATTTT
CASSTAGTGGNTIYF
>NA|NA|TRBV11-2|TRBJ2-3
TGTGCCAGCAGCTTGAGAATCAACACAGATACGCAGTATTTT
CASSLRINTDTQYF
>NA|TRBD2|TRBV2|TRBJ2-5
TGTGCCAGCAGGGTGGCTAGCGGGAATCAAGAGACCCAGTACTTC
CASRVASGNQETQYF
>NA|NA|TRBV7-8|TRBJ2-4
TGTGCCAGCAGCTTAGTTGAGCGGGCCGCTCAGTACTTC
CASSLVERAAQYF
>once|NA|TRBV5-1|TRBJ1-3
TGCGCCAGCAGCTTGTCAGGACATACTGGAAACACCATATATTTT
CASSLSGHTGNTIYF
>once|NA|TRBV6-6|TRBJ2-1
TGTGCCAGCAATGCCGGGTTCAAAAGTCCCAATGAGCAGTTCTTC
CASNAGFKSPNEQFF
>NA|TRBD2|TRBV6-5|TRBJ2-5
TGTGCCAGCAGTTACTCGACTAGCGGGAGAAGAGAGACCCAGTACTTC
CASSYSTSGRRETQYF
>NA|TRBD1|TRBV27|TRBJ1-2
TGTGCCAGCAGTCTAGGGCCCTCGACAGGGACGGATGGCTACACCTTC
CASSLGPSTGTDGYTF
>NA|NA|TRBV19|TRBJ1-5
TGTGCCAGTAGTTGGAGGGTGGGCAATCAGCCCCAGCATTTT
CASSWRVGNQPQHF
>NA|TRBD1|TRBV5-1|TRBJ1-4
TGCGCCAGCAGCCCCTCGACAGGGGGAGAAAAACTGTTTTTT
CASSPSTGGEKLFF
>NA|NA|TRBV27|TRBJ2-7
TGTGCCAGCAGTTTACTGGCAGGGTTAAACTACGAGCAGTACTTC
CASSLLAGLNYEQYF
>NA|TRBD1|TRBV4-1|TRBJ1-2
TGCGCCAGCAGCCAAGGGAGCACAGGGGGCTATGGCTACACCTTC
CASSQGSTGGYGYTF
>NA|TRBD1|TRBV5-1|TRBJ2-5
TGCGCCAGCAGCTTGGGCACAGGGGGTGAGACCCAGTACTTC
CASSLGTGGETQYF
>NA|TRBD2|TRBV6-1|TRBJ2-7
TGTGCCAGCAGTGAAGGGGGAGGGCTGCCTGGCGAGCAGTACTTC
CASSEGGGLPGEQYF
>NA|NA|TRBV12-3/TRBV12-4|TRBJ1-1
TGTGCCAGCAGTTTTGGGGGAGGAACTGAAGCTTTCTTT
CASSFGGGTEAFF
>once|TRBD1|TRBV14|TRBJ1-4
TGTGCCAGCAGCCCGATCGCGGGACAGACCAGATCCACCGAAAAACTGTTTTTT
CASSPIAGQTRSTEKLFF
>NA|TRBD1|TRBV18|TRBJ2-4
TGTGCCAGCTCACCGTTGGGACAGGGGGCAGCCATTCAGTACTTC
CASSPLGQGAAIQYF
>NA|NA|TRBV7-2|TRBJ2-5
TGTGCCAGCAGCATTGGCCGGGGTGTAGAGACCCAGTACTTC
CASSIGRGVETQYF
>NA|TRBD2|TRBV7-9|TRBJ2-5
TGTGCCAGCAGCTTCCCGGGACTAGCGGGAGGAGAGACCCAGTACTTC
CASSFPGLAGGETQYF
>NA|NA|TRBV20-1|TRBJ1-2
TGCAGTGCTAGTTACAGGGAAGTCTATGGCTACACCTTC
CSASYREVYGYTF
>NA|TRBD2|TRBV7-2|TRBJ2-3
TGTGCCAGCAGGCATACCCCGGGAGGGAGGACAGATACGCAGTATTTT
CASRHTPGGRTDTQYF
>NA|TRBD1|TRBV2|TRBJ2-7
TGTGCCAGCAGGAGGGACAGGGAAATAAACGAGCAGTACTTC
CASRRDREINEQYF
>NA|NA|TRBV19|TRBJ2-3
TGTGCCAGTAGTATATCGCGGGGGCCGGGCACAGATACGCAGTATTTT
CASSISRGPGTDTQYF
>NA|NA|TRBV11-2|TRBJ2-7
TGTGCCAGCAGCCCCGGGGGCGAGCAGTACTTC
CASSPGGEQYF
>few|NA|TRBV19|TRBJ2-6
TGTGCCAGTAGCCGCGGACAGTCTGGGGCCAACGTCCTGACTTTC
CASSRGQSGANVLTF
>NA|NA|TRBV7-7|TRBJ2-2
TGTGCTAGCAGCTTAGATATTGGCTACACCGGGGAGCTGTTTTTT
CASSLDIGYTGELFF
>NA|NA|TRBV19|TRBJ2-4
TGTGCCAGTAGTGGGGTGGGGGCTAAAAACATTCAGTACTTC
CASSGVGAKNIQYF
>NA|NA|TRBV3-1/TRBV3-2|TRBJ2-5
TGTGCCAGCACCAAAGATCTGGGGCCAAAGGTAGAGACCCAGTACTTC
CASTKDLGPKVETQYF
>NA|NA|TRBV5-1|TRBJ2-3
TGCGCCAGCAGCTTGGGACTGTCGTCAGATACGCAGTATTTT
CASSLGLSSDTQYF
>once|NA|TRBV21-1|TRBJ2-1
TGTGCCAGCGGCCGGGACAGGGGGCTTAGGAGACCCTACAATGAGCAGTTCTTC
CASGRDRGLRRPYNEQFF
>NA|TRBD2|TRBV5-5|TRBJ2-3
TGTGCCAGCAGCTCCGGGACTAGCGGTCCTATAGGGACAGATACGCAGTATTTT
CASSSGTSGPIGTDTQYF
>NA|TRBD1|TRBV28|TRBJ2-1
TGTGCCAGCAGATCAGGGACAGCCGGACACAATGAGCAGTTCTTC
CASRSGTAGHNEQFF
>NA|NA|TRBV9|TRBJ1-5
TGTGCCAGCAGCACGGACTACAATCAGCCCCAGCATTTT
CASSTDYNQPQHF
>NA|NA|TRBV4-3|TRBJ1-6
TGCGCCAGCAGCCAGGAAAACTATAATTCAGCCCTCCACTTT
CASSQENYNSALHF
>NA|NA|TRBV2|TRBJ2-5
TGTGCCAGCAGTGACAACAGCCCCGTAGAGACCCAGTACTTC
CASSDNSPVETQYF